This TCR beta chain originates from a study of blood T cell repertoires in COVID-19. Study in general: Samples of COVID-19 (acute and convalescent) were obtained from the United States, Italy and Spain.

Those who participated ranged in age from roughly 18 to 89 years and resided in some 24 US areas. Membership in each cohort depended on participant-reported clinical history. As originally analysed: Nucleated cell counts were estimated from reference gene primer amplification. The table came from immunoSEQ multiplex PCR; TCRdb's copy has only in-frame clones and leaves some out. V and J calls and clone size are copied from that table; D and trimming were computed from the DNA. The data show approximately 180,000 clones, less than 85% seen once. Sequencing was done on a sample of PBMCs or T cells enriched from blood (not recorded which). The TCR sequence derives from an older woman with acute COVID-19.

The chain's CDR3 is CASSHRELNTEAFF. The CDR3 DNA reads as TGTGCCAGCAGTCACCGAGAACTGAACACTGAAGCTTTCTTT. This chain connects TRBV28 to TRBJ1-1; no clear D gene. Trimming removed 5 bases at V and 0 bases at J, with 10 bases between. The CDR3 is 14 residues long. CDR1 is MDHEN, CDR2 SYDVKM, per germline.